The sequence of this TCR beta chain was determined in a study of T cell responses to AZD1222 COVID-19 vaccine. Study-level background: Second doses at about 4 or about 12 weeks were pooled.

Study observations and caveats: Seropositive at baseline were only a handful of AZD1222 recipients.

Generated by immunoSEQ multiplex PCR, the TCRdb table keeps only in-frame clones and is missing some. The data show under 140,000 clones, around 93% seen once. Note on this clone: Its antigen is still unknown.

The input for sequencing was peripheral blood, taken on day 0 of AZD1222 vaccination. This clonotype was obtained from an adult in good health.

Written as DNA, the CDR3 is TGCGCCAGCAGCGTGCCGGGACAGGGGGCAAACGAGCAGTACTTC. Translating gives CASSVPGQGANEQYF. This chain uses TRBV5-1 with TRBJ2-7; 12 bases agree with TRBD1. The V and J ends lost 4 bases and 5 bases, in that order; junction bases with no gene match: 7. The CDR3 has 15 residues. Germline V lookup: CDR1 SGHRS, CDR2 YFSETQ.